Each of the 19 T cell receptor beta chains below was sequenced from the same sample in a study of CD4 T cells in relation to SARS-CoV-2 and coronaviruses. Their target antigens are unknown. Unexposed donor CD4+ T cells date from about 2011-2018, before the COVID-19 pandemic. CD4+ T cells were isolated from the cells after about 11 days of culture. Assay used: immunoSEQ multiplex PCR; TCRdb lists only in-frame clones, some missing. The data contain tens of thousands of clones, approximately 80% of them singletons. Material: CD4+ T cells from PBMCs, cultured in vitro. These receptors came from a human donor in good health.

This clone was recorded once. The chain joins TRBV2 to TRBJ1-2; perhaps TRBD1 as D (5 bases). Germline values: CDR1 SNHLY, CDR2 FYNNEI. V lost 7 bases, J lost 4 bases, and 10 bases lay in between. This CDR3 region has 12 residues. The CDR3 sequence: CASTGTPYGYTF. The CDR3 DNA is TGTGCCAGCACGGGGACCCCCTATGGCTACACCTTC.

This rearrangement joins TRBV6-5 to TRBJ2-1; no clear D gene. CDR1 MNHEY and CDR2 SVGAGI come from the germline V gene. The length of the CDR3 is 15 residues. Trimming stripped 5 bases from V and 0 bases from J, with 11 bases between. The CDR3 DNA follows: TGTGCCAGCAGTCCGCTGAGAATCTCCTACAATGAGCAGTTCTTC. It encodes CASSPLRISYNEQFF.

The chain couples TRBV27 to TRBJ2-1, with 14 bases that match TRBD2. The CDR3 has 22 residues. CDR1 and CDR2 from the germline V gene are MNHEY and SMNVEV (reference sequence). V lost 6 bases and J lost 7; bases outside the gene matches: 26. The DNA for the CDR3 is TGTGCCAGCAGAAAAGAGAAGACCCCGGGACTAGCGGGAGTGTACCGGGGGAATGAGCAGTTCTTC. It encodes CASRKEKTPGLAGVYRGNEQFF.

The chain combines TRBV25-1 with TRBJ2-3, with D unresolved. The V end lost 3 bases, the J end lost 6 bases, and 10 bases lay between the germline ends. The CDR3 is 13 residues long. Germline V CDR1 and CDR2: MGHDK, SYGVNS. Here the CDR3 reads CASSDSLRDTQYF. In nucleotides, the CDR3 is TGTGCCAGCAGTGATTCCCTCCGGGATACGCAGTATTTT.

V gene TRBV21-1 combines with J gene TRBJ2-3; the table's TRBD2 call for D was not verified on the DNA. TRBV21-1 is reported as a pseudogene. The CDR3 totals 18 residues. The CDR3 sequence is CASSKTSGLAEQLDTQYF. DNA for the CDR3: TGTGCCAGCAGCAAAACCTCGGGACTAGCGGAACAACTAGATACGCAGTATTTT.

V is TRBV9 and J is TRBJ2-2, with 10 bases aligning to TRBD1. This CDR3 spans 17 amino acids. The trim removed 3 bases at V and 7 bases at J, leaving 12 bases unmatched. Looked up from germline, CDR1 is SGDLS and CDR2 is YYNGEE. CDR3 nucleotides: TGTGCCAGCAGCGCTTTATCCGGGACAGGGGTGGTCGGGGAGCTGTTTTTT. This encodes CASSALSGTGVVGELFF.

DNA of the CDR3: TGTGCCAGCAGTTACGGACAGTATAGCAATCAGCCCCAGCATTTT. Its translation: CASSYGQYSNQPQHF. The rearrangement links TRBV6-9 to TRBJ1-5, with D possibly TRBD1 on 6 matching bases. CDR1 is MNHGY, CDR2 SVAAGI, per germline. The germline V and J ends were trimmed by 3 bases and 0 bases, with 9 bases remaining between them. This CDR3 comprises 15 residues.

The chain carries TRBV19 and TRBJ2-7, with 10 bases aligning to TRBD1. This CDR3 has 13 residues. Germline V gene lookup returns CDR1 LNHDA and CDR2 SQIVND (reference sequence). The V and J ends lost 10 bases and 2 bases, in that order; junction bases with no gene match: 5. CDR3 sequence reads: CATGDRGTYEQYF. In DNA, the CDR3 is TGTGCCACCGGGGACAGGGGAACCTACGAGCAGTACTTC.

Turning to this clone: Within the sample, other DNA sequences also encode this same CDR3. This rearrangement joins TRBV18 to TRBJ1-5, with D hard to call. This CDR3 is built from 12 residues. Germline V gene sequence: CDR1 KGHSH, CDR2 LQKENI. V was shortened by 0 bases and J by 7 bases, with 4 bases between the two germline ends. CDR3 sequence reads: CASSPPQQPQHF. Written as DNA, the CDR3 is TGTGCCAGCTCACCACCCCAACAGCCCCAGCATTTT.

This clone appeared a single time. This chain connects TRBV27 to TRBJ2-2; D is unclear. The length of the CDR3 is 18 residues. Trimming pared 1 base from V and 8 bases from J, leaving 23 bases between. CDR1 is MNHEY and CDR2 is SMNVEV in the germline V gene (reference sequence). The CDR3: CASSLLRPIGSYQGELFF. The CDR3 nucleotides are TGTGCCAGCAGTTTATTGAGGCCGATCGGTTCATATCAGGGGGAGCTGTTTTTT.

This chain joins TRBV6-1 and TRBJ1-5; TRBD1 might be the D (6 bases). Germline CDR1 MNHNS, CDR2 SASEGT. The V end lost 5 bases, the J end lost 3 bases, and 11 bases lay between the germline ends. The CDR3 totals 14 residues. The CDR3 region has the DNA TGTGCCAGCAGTCATGACAGGTTCAATCAGCCCCAGCATTTT. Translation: CASSHDRFNQPQHF.

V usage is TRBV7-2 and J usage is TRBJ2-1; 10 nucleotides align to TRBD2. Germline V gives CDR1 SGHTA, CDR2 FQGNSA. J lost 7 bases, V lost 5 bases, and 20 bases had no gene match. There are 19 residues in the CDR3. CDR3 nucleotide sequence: TGTGCCAGCAGCGCTAGGGGGCTAGCGGGGGCAGCCAGGGCAAATGAGCAGTTCTTC. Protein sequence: CASSARGLAGAARANEQFF.

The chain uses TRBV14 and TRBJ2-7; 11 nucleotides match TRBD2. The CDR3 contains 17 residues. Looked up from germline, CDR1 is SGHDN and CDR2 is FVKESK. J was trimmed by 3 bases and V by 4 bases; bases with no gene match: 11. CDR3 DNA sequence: TGTGCCAGCAGCCCCCTTAGCGGGAGGGGCCCAGACTACGAGCAGTACTTC. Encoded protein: CASSPLSGRGPDYEQYF.

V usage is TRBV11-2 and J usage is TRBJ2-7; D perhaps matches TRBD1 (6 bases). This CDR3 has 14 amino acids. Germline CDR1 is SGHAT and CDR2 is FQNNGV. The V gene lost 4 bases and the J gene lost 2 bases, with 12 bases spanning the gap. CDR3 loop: CASSSQGDTYEQYF. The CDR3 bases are TGTGCCAGCAGCTCACAGGGAGATACCTACGAGCAGTACTTC.

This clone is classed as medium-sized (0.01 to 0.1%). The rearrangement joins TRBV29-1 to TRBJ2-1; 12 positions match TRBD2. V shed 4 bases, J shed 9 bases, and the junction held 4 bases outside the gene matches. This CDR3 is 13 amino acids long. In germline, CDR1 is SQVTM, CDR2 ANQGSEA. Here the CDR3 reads CSVGTSGVGEQFF. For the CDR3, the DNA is TGCAGCGTTGGGACTAGCGGGGTGGGTGAGCAGTTCTTC.

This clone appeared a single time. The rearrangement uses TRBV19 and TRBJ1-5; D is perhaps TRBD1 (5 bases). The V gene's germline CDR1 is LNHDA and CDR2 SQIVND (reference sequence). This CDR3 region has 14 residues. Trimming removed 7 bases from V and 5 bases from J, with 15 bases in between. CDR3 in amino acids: CASTNGQGDQPQHF. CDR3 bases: TGTGCCAGTACTAATGGGCAGGGTGATCAGCCCCAGCATTTT. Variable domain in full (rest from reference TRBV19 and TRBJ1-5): DGGITQSPKYLFRKEGQNVTLSCEQNLNHDAMYWYRQDPGQGLRLIYYSQIVNDFQKGDIAEGYSVSREKKESFPLTVTSAQKNPTAFYLCASTNGQGDQPQHFGDGTRLSIL.

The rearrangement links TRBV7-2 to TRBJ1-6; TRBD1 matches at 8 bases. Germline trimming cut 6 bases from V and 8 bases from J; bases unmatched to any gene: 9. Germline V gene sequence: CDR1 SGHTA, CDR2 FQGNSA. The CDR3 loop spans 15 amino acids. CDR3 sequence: CASSPDRVRHSPLHF. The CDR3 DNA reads TGTGCCAGCAGTCCGGACAGGGTTCGTCATTCACCCCTCCACTTT.

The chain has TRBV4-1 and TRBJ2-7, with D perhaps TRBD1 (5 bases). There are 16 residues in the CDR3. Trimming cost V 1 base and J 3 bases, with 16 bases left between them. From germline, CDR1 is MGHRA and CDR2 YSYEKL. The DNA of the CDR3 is TGCGCCAGCAGCCAAGTTGGGGCCATCCAAGGCTACGAGCAGTACTTC. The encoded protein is CASSQVGAIQGYEQYF.

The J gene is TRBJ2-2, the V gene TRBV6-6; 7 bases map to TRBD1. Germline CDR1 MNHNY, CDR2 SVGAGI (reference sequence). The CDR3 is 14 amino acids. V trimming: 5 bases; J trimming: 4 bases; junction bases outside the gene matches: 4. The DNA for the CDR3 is TGTGCCAGCAGTCCGGGACAGATCACCGGGGAGCTGTTTTTT. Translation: CASSPGQITGELFF.